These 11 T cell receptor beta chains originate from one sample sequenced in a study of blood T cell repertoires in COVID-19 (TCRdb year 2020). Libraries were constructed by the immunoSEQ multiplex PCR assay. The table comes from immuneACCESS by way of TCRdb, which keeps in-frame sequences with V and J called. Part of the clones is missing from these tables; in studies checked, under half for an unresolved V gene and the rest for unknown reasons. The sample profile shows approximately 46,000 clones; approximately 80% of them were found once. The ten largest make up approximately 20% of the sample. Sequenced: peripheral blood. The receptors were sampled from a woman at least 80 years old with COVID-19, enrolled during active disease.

The chain's CDR3 is CASSPGLAGGPANTGELFF. The CDR3 coding sequence is TGCGCCAGCAGCCCGGGACTAGCGGGAGGGCCCGCGAACACCGGGGAGCTGTTTTTT. This rearrangement joins TRBV5-1 to TRBJ2-2; 16 bases are shared with TRBD2. The V and J ends lost 4 bases and 0 bases, in that order; junction bases with no gene match: 6. Per germline, CDR1 SGHRS and CDR2 YFSETQ. The CDR3 totals 19 residues.

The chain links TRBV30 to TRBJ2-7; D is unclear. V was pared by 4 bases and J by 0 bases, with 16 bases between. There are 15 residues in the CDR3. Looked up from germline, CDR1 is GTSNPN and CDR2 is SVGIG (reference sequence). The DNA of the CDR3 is TGTGCCTGGACCCTACCTCGGGTGAGCTCCTACGAGCAGTACTTC. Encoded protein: CAWTLPRVSSYEQYF.

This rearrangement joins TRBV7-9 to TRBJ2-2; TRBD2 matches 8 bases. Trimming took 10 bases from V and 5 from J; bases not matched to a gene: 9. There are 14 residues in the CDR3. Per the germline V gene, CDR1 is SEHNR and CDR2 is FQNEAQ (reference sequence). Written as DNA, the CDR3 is TGTGCCAACGTAGGCGGGGGGACTACCGGGGAGCTGTTTTTT. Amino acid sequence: CANVGGGTTGELFF.

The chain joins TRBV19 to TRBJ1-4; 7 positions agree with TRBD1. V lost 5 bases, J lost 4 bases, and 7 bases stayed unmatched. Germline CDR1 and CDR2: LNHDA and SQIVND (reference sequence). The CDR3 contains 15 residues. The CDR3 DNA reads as TGTGCCAGTAGTTCCTCCGGGACAGTTAATGAAAAACTGTTTTTT. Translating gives CASSSSGTVNEKLFF. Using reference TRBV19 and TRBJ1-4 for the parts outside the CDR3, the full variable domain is DGGITQSPKYLFRKEGQNVTLSCEQNLNHDAMYWYRQDPGQGLRLIYYSQIVNDFQKGDIAEGYSVSREKKESFPLTVTSAQKNPTAFYLCASSSSGTVNEKLFFGSGTQLSVL.

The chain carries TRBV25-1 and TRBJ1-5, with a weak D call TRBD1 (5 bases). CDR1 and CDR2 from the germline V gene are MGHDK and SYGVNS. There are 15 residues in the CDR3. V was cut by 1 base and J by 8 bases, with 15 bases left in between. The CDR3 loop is CASSESGGGMKPQHF. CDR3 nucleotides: TGTGCCAGCAGTGAATCGGGCGGGGGGATGAAGCCCCAGCATTTT.

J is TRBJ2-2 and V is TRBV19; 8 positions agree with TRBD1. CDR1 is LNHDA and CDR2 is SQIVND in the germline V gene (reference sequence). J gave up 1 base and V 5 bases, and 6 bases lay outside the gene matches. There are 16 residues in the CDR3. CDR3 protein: CASSFSGTGNTGELFF. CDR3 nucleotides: TGTGCCAGTAGTTTTTCCGGGACAGGGAACACCGGGGAGCTGTTTTTT.

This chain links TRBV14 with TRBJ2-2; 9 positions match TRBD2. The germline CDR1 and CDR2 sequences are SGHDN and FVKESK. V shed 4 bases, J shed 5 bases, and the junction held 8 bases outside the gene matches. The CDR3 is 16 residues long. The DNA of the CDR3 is TGTGCCAGCAGCCCGCGGGTAGCGGGAGTTACCGGGGAGCTGTTTTTT. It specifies CASSPRVAGVTGELFF. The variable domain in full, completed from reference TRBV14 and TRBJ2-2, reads EAGVTQFPSHSVIEKGQTVTLRCDPISGHDNLYWYRRVMGKEIKFLLHFVKESKQDESGMPNNRFLAERTGGTYSTLKVQPAELEDSGVYFCASSPRVAGVTGELFFGEGSRLTVL.

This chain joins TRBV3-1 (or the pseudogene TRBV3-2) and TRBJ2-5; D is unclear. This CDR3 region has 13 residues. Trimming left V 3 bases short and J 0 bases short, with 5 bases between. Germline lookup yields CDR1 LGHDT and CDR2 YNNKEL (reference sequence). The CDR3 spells CASSHPYQETQYF. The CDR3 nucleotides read TGTGCCAGCAGCCACCCGTACCAAGAGACCCAGTACTTC.

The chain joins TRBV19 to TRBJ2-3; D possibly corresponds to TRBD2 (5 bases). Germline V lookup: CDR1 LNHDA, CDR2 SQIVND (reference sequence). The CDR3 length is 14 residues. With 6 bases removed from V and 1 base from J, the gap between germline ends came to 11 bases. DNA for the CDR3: TGTGCCAGTAGCAAGAACGGGGGCACAGATACGCAGTATTTT. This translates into CASSKNGGTDTQYF.

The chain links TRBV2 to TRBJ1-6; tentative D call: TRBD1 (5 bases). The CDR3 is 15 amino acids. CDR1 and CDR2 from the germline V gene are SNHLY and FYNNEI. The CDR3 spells CATGGPSSYNSPLHF. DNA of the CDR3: TGTGCGACGGGGGGTCCTAGCTCCTATAATTCACCCCTCCACTTT. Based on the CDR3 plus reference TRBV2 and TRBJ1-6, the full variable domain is EPEVTQTPSHQVTQMGQEVILRCVPISNHLYFYWYRQILGQKVEFLVSFYNNEISEKSEIFDDQFSVERPDGSNFTLKIRSTKLEDSAMYFCATGGPSSYNSPLHFGNGTRLTVT.

The chain's CDR3 is CATSRWTEDQPQHF. CDR3 bases: TGTGCCACCAGTAGGTGGACAGAGGATCAGCCCCAGCATTTT. This chain uses TRBV15 with TRBJ1-5; D might be TRBD1 (6 bases). CDR3 length: 14 amino acids. Trimming left V 6 bases short and J 5 bases short, with 14 bases between. The V gene's germline CDR1 is LNHNV and CDR2 YYDKDF (reference sequence).